One sample yielded the 29 T cell receptor beta chains listed below, sequenced in a study of shared clonotypes between healthy human individuals. Some clones are missing from TCRdb's copy, which holds only in-frame ones; the method was immunoSEQ multiplex PCR. The sample includes approximately 2.5 million clones, 85% to 95% of them seen just once. The material sequenced was naive CD4+ T cells sorted from blood. Documented subset: CD45RA+ positively selected. All receptors come from a man aged 18 to 35 in good health.

The genes are TRBV21-1 and TRBJ1-1; the DNA was not used to check the table's D call, TRBD1. TRBV21-1 is described as a pseudogene. The CDR3 is 14 amino acids. The DNA of the CDR3 is TGTGCCAGCAGCAAAGGGCAGGGATCAACTGAAGCTTTCTTT. Amino acids: CASSKGQGSTEAFF.

The chain joins TRBV19 to TRBJ2-3; TRBD2 agrees at 8 bases. Germline V lookup: CDR1 LNHDA, CDR2 SQIVND (reference sequence). The trim removed 5 bases at V and 9 bases at J, leaving 13 bases unmatched. The CDR3 runs to 15 residues. CDR3 residues: CASSEYSGASGTQYF. The CDR3 nucleotides are TGTGCCAGTAGTGAATATAGCGGGGCCTCGGGGACGCAGTATTTT.

The J gene is TRBJ1-2, the V gene TRBV12-2; TRBD1, as called in the table, went unchecked against the DNA. TRBV12-2 is shown as a pseudogene. This CDR3 is 20 amino acids long. In DNA, the CDR3 is TGTGCAAGTCGCCCGATCTCCCTCGGGACAGGCACTCGAACCTACTATGGCTACACCTTC. Its protein product is CASRPISLGTGTRTYYGYTF.

The chain is built from TRBV9 and TRBJ2-5; weak D call: TRBD2 (6 bases). This CDR3 is built from 15 residues. Looked up from germline, CDR1 is SGDLS and CDR2 is YYNGEE. Trimming pared 2 bases from V and 1 base from J, leaving 12 bases between. The CDR3 region is CASSVNGRLQETQYF. In DNA form, the CDR3 reads TGTGCCAGCAGCGTGAATGGGAGGCTCCAAGAGACCCAGTACTTC.

This chain links TRBV11-2 with TRBJ2-7; 7 bases fit TRBD1. V shed 0 bases, J shed 4 bases, and the junction held 6 bases outside the gene matches. The CDR3 sequence is 15 residues long. The V gene's germline CDR1 is SGHAT and CDR2 FQNNGV. As DNA, the CDR3 is TGTGCCAGCAGCTTAGAAGGGGGCATAACGTACGAGCAGTACTTC. Residues: CASSLEGGITYEQYF.

The chain links TRBV11-2 to TRBJ2-7; D is unclear. This CDR3 contains 14 residues. Germline lookup yields CDR1 SGHAT and CDR2 FQNNGV. Trimming pared 3 bases from V and 5 bases from J, leaving 14 bases between. CDR3 nucleotide sequence: TGTGCCAGCAGCTTGGACGGATATCCAAACGAGCAGTACTTC. This gives the protein CASSLDGYPNEQYF.

This chain links TRBV5-1 with TRBJ2-5; D perhaps matches TRBD2 (5 bases). The CDR3 sequence is 16 residues long. Trimming took 2 bases from V and 2 from J, leaving 16 bases between them. CDR1 and CDR2 from the germline V gene are SGHRS and YFSETQ. The CDR3 sequence is CASSLGLREQQETQYF. The DNA of the CDR3 is TGCGCCAGCAGCTTAGGTCTGAGGGAACAGCAAGAGACCCAGTACTTC.

The chain links TRBV6-6 to TRBJ1-6; D unclear. The CDR3 is 14 residues long. Germline V gives CDR1 MNHNY, CDR2 SVGAGI (reference sequence). V lost 0 bases to trimming and J lost 8 bases, with 8 bases between them. The CDR3 sequence: CASSYSNWDSPLHF. The CDR3 DNA follows: TGTGCCAGCAGTTACTCGAATTGGGATTCACCCCTCCACTTT.

This rearrangement joins TRBV5-6 to TRBJ2-2; D is perhaps TRBD1 or TRBD2 (6 bases each). Trimming took 1 base from V and 6 from J, leaving 10 bases between them. This CDR3 has 14 amino acids. Germline V gene lookup returns CDR1 SGHDT and CDR2 YYEEEE. This CDR3 is CASSLSGGPGELFF. CDR3 coding DNA: TGTGCCAGCAGCTTGTCTGGGGGGCCCGGGGAGCTGTTTTTT.

V and J are TRBV19 and TRBJ1-2, with no clear D. The germline gives CDR1 LNHDA, CDR2 SQIVND (reference sequence). The CDR3 is 14 amino acids. V was shortened by 0 bases and J by 1 base, with 6 bases between the two germline ends. The CDR3 nucleotides read TGTGCCAGTAGTATAGATCTGAATAACTATGGCTACACCTTC. Its translation is CASSIDLNNYGYTF.

As regards this clone: The same CDR3 is also encoded by other DNA sequences in this sample. The rearrangement links TRBV11-3 to TRBJ1-3; D not resolved. The CDR3 is made up of 14 amino acids. The germline V gene encodes CDR1 SGHNT and CDR2 YENEEA. V was cut by 3 bases and J by 0 bases, with 6 bases left in between. The CDR3 nucleotides are TGTGCCAGCAGCTTGGGGAGCTCTGGAAACACCATATATTTT. Protein product: CASSLGSSGNTIYF.

Concerning this clone itself: The same CDR3 can be traced to other DNA sequences in this sample. The V and J genes are TRBV15 and TRBJ2-5; D is uncertain. The V gene's germline CDR1 is LNHNV and CDR2 YYDKDF (reference sequence). Trimming shortened V by 1 base and J by 1 base, and 4 bases separated the two germline ends. The CDR3 is made up of 13 amino acids. CDR3 amino acids: CATSRALQETQYF. DNA for the CDR3: TGTGCCACCAGCAGAGCTCTCCAAGAGACCCAGTACTTC. The full variable domain, rest sourced from reference TRBV15 and TRBJ2-5, is DAMVIQNPRYQVTQFGKPVTLSCSQTLNHNVMYWYQQKSSQAPKLLFHYYDKDFNNEADTPDNFQSRRPNTSFCFLDIRSPGLGDTAMYLCATSRALQETQYFGPGTRLLVL.

The V and J genes are TRBV5-6 and TRBJ2-7; D is undetermined. The CDR3 runs to 13 residues. In germline, CDR1 is SGHDT, CDR2 YYEEEE. V lost 0 bases and J lost 0, with 4 bases in between. CDR3 region: CASSLVASYEQYF. In DNA, the CDR3 is TGTGCCAGCAGCTTGGTGGCCTCCTACGAGCAGTACTTC.

The chain couples TRBV6-5 to TRBJ2-5, with D unresolved. V lost 5 bases, J lost 2 bases, and 15 bases lay in between. The CDR3 consists of 15 residues. Per the germline V gene, CDR1 is MNHEY and CDR2 is SVGAGI. Here the CDR3 DNA reads TGTGCCAGCAGTAGGTGGTTTGGACGTCAAGAGACCCAGTACTTC. This translates into CASSRWFGRQETQYF.

CDR3 bases: TGCAGCGTTGTGTCCCGGGAGGCGGCTAGCACAGATACGCAGTATTTT. Protein: CSVVSREAASTDTQYF. The rearrangement joins TRBV29-1 to TRBJ2-3; 7 bases align to TRBD2. This CDR3 comprises 16 residues. The germline CDR1 and CDR2 sequences are SQVTM and ANQGSEA. V was pared by 4 bases and J by 0 bases, with 10 bases of the junction left unmatched.

V usage is TRBV19 and J usage is TRBJ1-3; D is perhaps TRBD1 (6 bases). CDR1 is LNHDA and CDR2 is SQIVND in the germline V gene (reference sequence). Between the trimmed V and J ends, which lost 6 bases and 0 bases, there was a span of 15 bases. CDR3 length: 16 residues. CDR3 region: CASSPEDRLSGNTIYF. CDR3 nucleotide sequence: TGTGCCAGTAGCCCCGAAGACAGGCTCTCTGGAAACACCATATATTTT.

V is TRBV10-3 and J is TRBJ2-7; D is unclear. With 2 bases removed from V and 4 bases from J, the gap between germline ends came to 6 bases. Germline V CDR1 and CDR2: ENHRY, SYGVKD. This CDR3 has 12 amino acids. The CDR3 protein is CAISEDGYEQYF. DNA for the CDR3: TGTGCCATCAGTGAGGATGGGTACGAGCAGTACTTC.

As concerns this clone: The sample has other DNA sequences that encode this CDR3 too. The chain couples TRBV6-1 to TRBJ2-7; D is tentatively TRBD1 or TRBD2 (5 bases each). CDR3 length equals 13 residues. The germline gives CDR1 MNHNS, CDR2 SASEGT. The V and J ends lost 4 bases and 0 bases respectively, with 7 bases between them. The CDR3 sequence is CASSGDLSYEQYF. The CDR3 DNA sequence: TGTGCCAGCAGTGGGGACCTCTCCTACGAGCAGTACTTC.

V is TRBV15 and J is TRBJ1-5; the D gene is possibly TRBD1 (5 bases). V was pared by 8 bases and J by 5 bases, with 7 bases between. Germline V gene sequence: CDR1 LNHNV, CDR2 YYDKDF (reference sequence). The CDR3 has 11 residues. The DNA of the CDR3 is TGTGCCACCGGGGGGGATCAGCCCCAGCATTTT. The encoded protein is CATGGDQPQHF.

The V call is TRBV10-3, the J call TRBJ2-7, with D tentatively TRBD1 (6 bases). This CDR3 contains 16 residues. Trimming took 0 bases from V and 0 from J, leaving 12 bases between them. From germline, CDR1 is ENHRY and CDR2 SYGVKD. The chain's CDR3 is CAISESAGVGSYEQYF. The CDR3 region has the DNA TGTGCCATCAGTGAGTCGGCAGGGGTGGGCTCCTACGAGCAGTACTTC.

This clone was counted a single time. The rearrangement links TRBV18 to TRBJ2-7; D perhaps matches TRBD2 (5 bases). The CDR3 sequence is 14 residues long. V was trimmed by 5 bases and J by 3 bases, leaving 14 bases between them. Germline CDR1 and CDR2: KGHSH and LQKENI. CDR3: CASSISLGGYEQYF. The CDR3, as DNA: TGTGCCAGCTCAATCTCCTTAGGAGGCTACGAGCAGTACTTC.

This clone was seen a single time. The chain is built from TRBV5-6 and TRBJ1-2; D remains unclear. Germline V CDR1 and CDR2: SGHDT, YYEEEE. Trimming pared 0 bases from V and 0 bases from J, leaving 9 bases between. The CDR3 spans 15 residues. The CDR3 nucleotides are TGTGCCAGCAGCTTGGTGGGTGAAACTAACTATGGCTACACCTTC. Its translation is CASSLVGETNYGYTF. The full variable domain, rest sourced from reference TRBV5-6 and TRBJ1-2, is DAGVTQSPTHLIKTRGQQVTLRCSPKSGHDTVSWYQQALGQGPQFIFQYYEEEERQRGNFPDRFSGHQFPNYSSELNVNALLLGDSALYLCASSLVGETNYGYTFGSGTRLTVV.

The gene calls are TRBV15 and TRBJ2-3; TRBD2 matches at 9 bases. The CDR3 extends over 16 amino acids. J was trimmed by 3 bases and V by 4 bases; bases with no gene match: 8. Germline V CDR1 and CDR2: LNHNV, YYDKDF (reference sequence). CDR3 residues: CATSNLQAGGTDTQYF. In nucleotides, the CDR3 is TGTGCCACCAGCAACCTCCAAGCGGGAGGAACAGATACGCAGTATTTT.

The V and J genes are TRBV6-1 and TRBJ2-5; D is unclear. This CDR3 is built from 15 residues. Germline V gene sequence: CDR1 MNHNS, CDR2 SASEGT. V was trimmed by 1 base and J by 5 bases, leaving 14 bases between them. CDR3 coding DNA: TGTGCCAGCAGTGAAGTATCAGCCGGGTTTGAGACCCAGTACTTC. Residues: CASSEVSAGFETQYF.

The gene calls are TRBV28 and TRBJ1-2, with D tentatively TRBD1 (5 bases). The CDR3 extends over 13 amino acids. Trimming pared 3 bases from V and 4 bases from J, leaving 9 bases between. Germline V CDR1 and CDR2: MDHEN, SYDVKM. The CDR3 loop is CASSLVQGYGYTF. CDR3 sequence (DNA): TGTGCCAGCAGTTTGGTTCAGGGCTATGGCTACACCTTC.

The chain employs TRBV30 and TRBJ1-4, with TRBD1 matching 7 bases. Germline values: CDR1 GTSNPN, CDR2 SVGIG (reference sequence). The CDR3 runs to 13 residues. The V segment lost 5 bases and the J segment 0 bases; nucleotides outside the gene matches: 0. The DNA of the CDR3 is TGTGCCTGGGACAGGGCAACTAATGAAAAACTGTTTTTT. Translating it yields CAWDRATNEKLFF.

The chain recombines TRBV4-3 with TRBJ2-1, with 9 bases fitting TRBD2. This CDR3 is 14 amino acids long. The germline CDR1 and CDR2 sequences are LGHNA and YSLEER. Losses at the gene ends were 8 bases for V and 7 bases for J; bases not matched to a gene: 9. CDR3 DNA sequence: TGCGCCAGCCGTGGTGGCCTAGCGGGAAATGAGCAGTTCTTC. This gives the protein CASRGGLAGNEQFF.

The CDR3 nucleotides read TGTGCCAGCAGTGACAGAGCCAGCCCCGACTCCTACGAGCAGTACTTC. Amino acid sequence: CASSDRASPDSYEQYF. The chain links TRBV6-4 to TRBJ2-7; D is uncertain. V gave up 2 bases and J gave up 0 bases, with 14 bases separating them. Germline V CDR1 and CDR2: MRHNA, SNTAGT. The CDR3 runs to 16 residues.

The V gene is TRBV11-2, the J gene TRBJ2-5; D gene uncertain. CDR1 SGHAT and CDR2 FQNNGV come from the germline V gene. CDR3 length: 14 amino acids. The V end was cut by 1 base, the J end by 1 base, with 7 bases between. The DNA of the CDR3 is TGTGCCAGCAGCTTAGGGGCGGCCCAAGAGACCCAGTACTTC. This encodes CASSLGAAQETQYF.